A single sample is the source of the 20 T cell receptor beta chains below, sequenced in a study of shared clonotypes between healthy human individuals. The naive CD8 subset, CD45RO-negative cells positively selected for CCR7, excluded terminally differentiated effector memory CD45RA+ cells. Clones were sequenced by immunoSEQ multiplex PCR, and TCRdb holds only the in-frame ones, with some missing. The table lists roughly 2 million clones, about 95% of them singletons, with 0.9% to 1.4% in the top ten. The source material was naive CD8+ T cells sorted from blood. Receptor source: a man aged 18 to 30 in good health.

The chain uses TRBV6-1 and TRBJ1-1; weak D call: TRBD1 (6 bases). The CDR3 covers 15 residues. Trimming took off 2 bases at V and 4 bases at J, with 14 bases between the two ends. Germline CDR1 and CDR2: MNHNS and SASEGT. CDR3 nucleotides: TGTGCCAGCAGTGAATGGGGGGCGGGCGGCACTGAAGCTTTCTTT. Amino acids: CASSEWGAGGTEAFF.

This rearrangement joins TRBV6-1 to TRBJ2-7, with 10 bases aligning to TRBD2. The CDR3 spans 15 residues. Germline V gene data show CDR1 as MNHNS and CDR2 as SASEGT. J gave up 0 bases and V 6 bases, and 5 bases lay outside the gene matches. CDR3 protein: CASSAGTSDSYEQYF. The CDR3, as DNA: TGTGCCAGCAGCGCCGGGACTAGCGACTCCTACGAGCAGTACTTC.

V is TRBV7-9 and J is TRBJ2-5; D is tentatively TRBD1 or TRBD2 (5 bases each). Trimming took off 3 bases at V and 5 bases at J, with 22 bases between the two ends. This CDR3 region has 17 residues. The germline V gene encodes CDR1 SEHNR and CDR2 FQNEAQ (reference sequence). CDR3 amino acids: CASSFGDEGPGHETQYF. Written as DNA, the CDR3 is TGTGCCAGCAGCTTTGGAGACGAGGGACCCGGACATGAGACCCAGTACTTC.

V gene TRBV9 combines with J gene TRBJ2-2; D not certain. The ends were cut back, 6 bases at V and 7 bases at J, with 10 bases in the middle. CDR1 SGDLS and CDR2 YYNGEE come from the germline V gene. CDR3 length: 12 residues. The chain's CDR3 is CASKGVGGELFF. CDR3 DNA sequence: TGTGCCAGCAAAGGAGTCGGCGGGGAGCTGTTTTTT.

The rearrangement joins TRBV4-1 to TRBJ1-3; D is unclear. The germline V gene has CDR1 MGHRA and CDR2 YSYEKL. The germline V and J ends were trimmed by 1 base and 0 bases, with 13 bases remaining between them. CDR3 length: 17 residues. The CDR3 coding sequence is TGCGCCAGCAGCCAAGGGGTTGGGCGTGACTCTGGAAACACCATATATTTT. It codes for CASSQGVGRDSGNTIYF.

The chain recombines TRBV5-1 with TRBJ1-3, with D unresolved. The germline V gene has CDR1 SGHRS and CDR2 YFSETQ. Trimming pared 0 bases from V and 3 bases from J, leaving 13 bases between. This CDR3 has 16 amino acids. CDR3 sequence: CASSLASRIDGNTIYF. For the CDR3, the DNA is TGCGCCAGCAGCTTGGCCTCAAGGATTGATGGAAACACCATATATTTT.

V and J are TRBV13 and TRBJ2-7; D gene unclear. The ends were cut back, 1 base at V and 0 bases at J, with 7 bases in the middle. The CDR3 totals 14 residues. Germline CDR1 reads PRHDT; CDR2 reads FYEKMQ (reference sequence). The CDR3 coding sequence is TGTGCCAGCAGCTTAGTTGTGAACTCCTACGAGCAGTACTTC. This encodes CASSLVVNSYEQYF.

The V gene is TRBV5-1, the J gene TRBJ2-1, with 11 bases matching TRBD2. Germline V gene lookup returns CDR1 SGHRS and CDR2 YFSETQ. Trimming at V came to 5 bases and at J to 8 bases, leaving 9 bases not matched to a gene. The CDR3 length is 15 residues. This CDR3 reads CASSVLAGVEDEQFF. CDR3 DNA sequence: TGCGCCAGCAGTGTACTAGCGGGAGTAGAAGATGAGCAGTTCTTC. Drawing the rest from reference TRBV5-1 and TRBJ2-1, the complete variable domain is KAGVTQTPRYLIKTRGQQVTLSCSPISGHRSVSWYQQTPGQGLQFLFEYFSETQRNKGNFPGRFSGRQFSNSRSEMNVSTLELGDSALYLCASSVLAGVEDEQFFGPGTRLTVL.

This chain joins TRBV25-1 and TRBJ2-7; D unclear. Between the trimmed V and J ends, which lost 2 bases and 3 bases, there was a span of 14 bases. The CDR3 has 15 amino acids. Germline V gene sequence: CDR1 MGHDK, CDR2 SYGVNS. The CDR3 reads CASSERAELYYEQYF. Written as DNA, the CDR3 is TGTGCCAGCAGTGAACGGGCGGAATTGTACTACGAGCAGTACTTC.

V is TRBV9 and J is TRBJ2-5, with 10 bases identical to TRBD1. After removal of 4 bases from V and 0 bases from J, the junction contained 6 bases not matched to a gene. The CDR3 covers 16 residues. Germline CDR1 SGDLS, CDR2 YYNGEE. CDR3 residues: CASSPGDRGYQETQYF. The CDR3 DNA reads as TGTGCCAGCAGCCCAGGGGACAGGGGTTACCAAGAGACCCAGTACTTC.

Note on this clone: Other nucleotide sequences in the sample specify the same CDR3. The chain recombines TRBV6-5 with TRBJ1-1, with a possible D match to TRBD1 (6 bases). Germline V gene sequence: CDR1 MNHEY, CDR2 SVGAGI. The CDR3 has 14 amino acids. V was pared by 6 bases and J by 0 bases, with 11 bases between. The CDR3: CASSPDSLNTEAFF. The CDR3 DNA follows: TGTGCCAGCAGCCCGGACAGCTTGAACACTGAAGCTTTCTTT.

This clone has a handful of counts. The chain uses TRBV6-5 and TRBJ1-2; D perhaps matches TRBD1 (5 bases). V lost 5 bases to trimming and J lost 2 bases, with 15 bases between them. In germline, CDR1 is MNHEY, CDR2 SVGAGI. CDR3 size: 15 residues. The CDR3 loop reads CASSAGQALNYGYTF. The CDR3 DNA sequence: TGTGCCAGCAGTGCCGGACAAGCGCTAAACTATGGCTACACCTTC.

This CDR3 reads CASSFGTTLNIDTQYF. The CDR3, as DNA: TGTGCCAGCAGTTTTGGGACAACCCTAAACATAGATACGCAGTATTTT. The rearrangement links TRBV27 to TRBJ2-3; the D gene is possibly TRBD1 (6 bases). The CDR3 consists of 16 residues. The germline V gene has CDR1 MNHEY and CDR2 SMNVEV (reference sequence). V was cut by 3 bases and J by 5 bases, with 18 bases left in between.

The chain combines TRBV10-2 with TRBJ2-5, with 12 bases fitting TRBD2. The CDR3 sequence is 19 residues long. V shed 0 bases, J shed 0 bases, and the junction held 8 bases outside the gene matches. Per the germline V gene, CDR1 is WSHSY and CDR2 is SAAADI. CDR3 in amino acids: CASSESGLAGGPDQETQYF. The CDR3 DNA is TGCGCCAGCAGTGAGTCTGGGCTAGCGGGGGGGCCTGACCAAGAGACCCAGTACTTC.

V gene TRBV13 combines with J gene TRBJ2-7; perhaps D is TRBD1 or TRBD2 (5 bases each). Trimming removed 5 bases from V and 2 bases from J, with 16 bases in between. This CDR3 region has 15 residues. Looked up from germline, CDR1 is PRHDT and CDR2 is FYEKMQ (reference sequence). The CDR3 DNA reads as TGTGCCAGCAGCACCGTACGGGACCCTACCTACGAGCAGTACTTC. Protein: CASSTVRDPTYEQYF.

V and J are TRBV28 and TRBJ2-2; 9 bases map to TRBD1. CDR3 length: 16 amino acids. Germline CDR1 and CDR2: MDHEN and SYDVKM. The J segment lost 7 bases and the V segment lost 5 bases, leaving 11 bases of the junction unmatched. The CDR3 DNA is TGTGCCAGCAGTGAACCGGGACAGGGCATTATCGGGGAGCTGTTTTTT. It yields the protein CASSEPGQGIIGELFF.

A note on this clone: Other DNA sequences within the sample encode an identical CDR3. The chain couples TRBV13 to TRBJ1-4; D gene unclear. V shed 3 bases and J shed 2 bases, with 4 bases lying between them. This CDR3 contains 13 residues. In germline, CDR1 is PRHDT, CDR2 FYEKMQ (reference sequence). The CDR3 DNA is TGTGCCAGCAGCTTTGCCACTAATGAAAAACTGTTTTTT. Translated: CASSFATNEKLFF.

Regarding this clone: The identical CDR3 is also encoded by other nucleotide sequences in the sample. The genes are TRBV7-2 and TRBJ2-7; D not resolved. Between the trimmed V and J ends, which lost 1 base and 2 bases, there was a span of 9 bases. The CDR3 runs to 14 residues. CDR1 SGHTA and CDR2 FQGNSA come from the germline V gene. This CDR3 is CASSLGSVTYEQYF. The CDR3 region has the DNA TGTGCCAGCAGCTTAGGGTCAGTAACCTACGAGCAGTACTTC. The full variable domain, rest sourced from reference TRBV7-2 and TRBJ2-7, is GAGVSQSPSNKVTEKGKDVELRCDPISGHTALYWYRQSLGQGLEFLIYFQGNSAPDKSGLPSDRFSAERTGGSVSTLTIQRTQQEDSAVYLCASSLGSVTYEQYFGPGTRLTVT.

This chain connects TRBV6-5 to TRBJ2-1, with D possibly being TRBD2 (6 bases). The CDR3 contains 15 residues. Germline V gives CDR1 MNHEY, CDR2 SVGAGI. The V gene lost 5 bases and the J gene lost 2 bases, with 13 bases spanning the gap. The CDR3 reads CASSRQGGAYNEQFF. CDR3 coding DNA: TGTGCCAGCAGTCGTCAGGGAGGCGCCTACAATGAGCAGTTCTTC.

The CDR3 DNA reads as TGTGCCAGCACCGGGGGTAGGGAGCAGTTCTTC. Amino acid sequence: CASTGGREQFF. This rearrangement joins TRBV7-9 to TRBJ2-1; possible D gene TRBD2, 6 bases. Deletions cut 7 bases from V and 10 bases from J, with 11 bases between. This CDR3 contains 11 residues. Germline loops: CDR1 SEHNR, CDR2 FQNEAQ (reference sequence).